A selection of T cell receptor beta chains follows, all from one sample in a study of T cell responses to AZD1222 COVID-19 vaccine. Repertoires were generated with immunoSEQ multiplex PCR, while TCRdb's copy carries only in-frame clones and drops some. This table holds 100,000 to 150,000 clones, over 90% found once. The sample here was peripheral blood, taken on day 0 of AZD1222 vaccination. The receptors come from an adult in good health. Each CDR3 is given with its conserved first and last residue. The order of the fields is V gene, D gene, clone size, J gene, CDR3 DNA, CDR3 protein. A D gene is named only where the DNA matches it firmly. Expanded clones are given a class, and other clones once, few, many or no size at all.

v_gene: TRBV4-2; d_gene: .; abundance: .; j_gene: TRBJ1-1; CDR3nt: TGTGCCAGCAGCCAAGATCCTCTTGGCACTGAAGCTTTCTTT; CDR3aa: CASSQDPLGTEAFF
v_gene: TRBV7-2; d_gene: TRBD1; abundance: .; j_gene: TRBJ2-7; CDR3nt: TGTGCCAGCAGCCACCGGGACAGGGAGGCCTACGAGCAGTACTTC; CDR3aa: CASSHRDREAYEQYF
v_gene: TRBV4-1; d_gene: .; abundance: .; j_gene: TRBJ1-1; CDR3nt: TGCGCCAGCAGCCAACTATTCCTCATGAACACTGAAGCTTTCTTT; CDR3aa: CASSQLFLMNTEAFF
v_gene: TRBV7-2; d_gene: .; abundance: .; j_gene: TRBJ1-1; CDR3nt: TGTGCCAGCAGCTCGATGATAGGGATACAGGGCGGGACTGAAGCTTTCTTT; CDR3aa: CASSSMIGIQGGTEAFF
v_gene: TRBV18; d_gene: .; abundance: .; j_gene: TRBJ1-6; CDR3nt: TGTGCCAGCTCCCGGACCGAAACTAGCTATAATTCACCCCTCCACTTT; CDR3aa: CASSRTETSYNSPLHF
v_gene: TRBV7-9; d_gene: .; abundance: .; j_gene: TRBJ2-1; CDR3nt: TGTGCCAGCAGCTATGATGAAGGGGTCTTGGCTGAGCAGTTCTTC; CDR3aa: CASSYDEGVLAEQFF
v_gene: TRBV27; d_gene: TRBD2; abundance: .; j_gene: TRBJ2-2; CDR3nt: TGTGCCAGCATCCCCGGACTAGCGTTTAACACCGGGGAGCTGTTTTTT; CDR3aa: CASIPGLAFNTGELFF
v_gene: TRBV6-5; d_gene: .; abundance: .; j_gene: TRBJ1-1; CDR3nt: TGTGCCAGCAGAAGAGCCCGGGATACGGGGACTGAAGCTTTCTTT; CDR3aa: CASRRARDTGTEAFF
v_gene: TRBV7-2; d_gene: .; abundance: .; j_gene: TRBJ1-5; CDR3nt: TGTGCCAGCAGCTTAGGGCGGGGGAATCAGCCCCAGCATTTT; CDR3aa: CASSLGRGNQPQHF
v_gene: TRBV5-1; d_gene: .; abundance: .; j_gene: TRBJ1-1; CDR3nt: TGCGCCAGCAGCTTGGGTGTCCCTACGAACACTGAAGCTTTCTTT; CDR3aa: CASSLGVPTNTEAFF
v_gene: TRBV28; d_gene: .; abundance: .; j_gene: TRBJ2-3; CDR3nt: TGTGCCAGCAGTACTCGACTAGGCGTGGGGTCCGATACGCAGTATTTT; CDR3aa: CASSTRLGVGSDTQYF
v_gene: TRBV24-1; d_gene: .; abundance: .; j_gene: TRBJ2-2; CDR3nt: TGTGCCACCAGTTATCGGGTCCCACCGACCGGGGAGCTGTTTTTT; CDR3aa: CATSYRVPPTGELFF
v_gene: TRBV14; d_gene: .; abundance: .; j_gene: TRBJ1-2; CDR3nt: TGTGCCAGCAGCCAAGCACAAGGGGGGTATGGCTACACCTTC; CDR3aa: CASSQAQGGYGYTF
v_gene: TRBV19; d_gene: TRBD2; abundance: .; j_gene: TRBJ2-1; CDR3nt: TGTGCCAGTAGTACTGGGGGGGTCCGGGTAGTGCTGTCGCCGCAGTTCTTC; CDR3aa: CASSTGGVRVVLSPQFF
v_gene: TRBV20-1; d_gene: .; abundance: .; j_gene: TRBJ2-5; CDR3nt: TGCAGCCGCCGGTACCAAGAGACCCAGTACTTC; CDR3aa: CSRRYQETQYF
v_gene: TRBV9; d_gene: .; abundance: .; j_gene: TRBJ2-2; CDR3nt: TGTGCCAGCAGCCCCTGGATGGGGGCAAACACCGGGGAGCTGTTTTTT; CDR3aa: CASSPWMGANTGELFF
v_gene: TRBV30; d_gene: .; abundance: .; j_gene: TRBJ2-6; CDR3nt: TGTGCCCGGGGCTCTGGGGCCAACGTCCTGACTTTC; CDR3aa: CARGSGANVLTF
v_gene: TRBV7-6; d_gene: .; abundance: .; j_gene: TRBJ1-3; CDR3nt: TGTGCCAGCAGTTCGAACCCAGCAGGGAGCTCTGGAAACACCATATATTTT; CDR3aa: CASSSNPAGSSGNTIYF
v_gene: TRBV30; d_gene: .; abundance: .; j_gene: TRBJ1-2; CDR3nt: TGTGCCTGGATATCGGGAAGGCCCTATGGCTACACCTTC; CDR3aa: CAWISGRPYGYTF
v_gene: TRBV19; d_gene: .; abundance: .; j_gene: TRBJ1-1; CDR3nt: TGTGCCAGTAGTTTGGGGGTCACTGAAGCTTTCTTT; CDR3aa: CASSLGVTEAFF
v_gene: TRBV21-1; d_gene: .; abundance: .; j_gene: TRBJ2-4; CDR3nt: TGTGCCAGCAGCAAAGTCGGTAGAAAGGGACTAGCGGGATACGGGGATTTCAAAAACATTCAGTACTTC; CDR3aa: CASSKVGRKGLAGYGDFKNIQYF
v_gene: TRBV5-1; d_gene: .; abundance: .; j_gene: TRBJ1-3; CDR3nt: TGCGCCAGCGGCGTGAGCAGCGCGAGCTCTGGAAACACCATATATTTT; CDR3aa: CASGVSSASSGNTIYF
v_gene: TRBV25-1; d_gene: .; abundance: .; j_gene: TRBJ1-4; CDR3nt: TGTGCCAGCAGTCCGGGCCCTGTGGGTGAAAAACTGTTTTTT; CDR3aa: CASSPGPVGEKLFF
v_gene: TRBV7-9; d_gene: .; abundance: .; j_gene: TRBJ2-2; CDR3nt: TGTGCCAGCAGCTTATCACTAGCCGGGACCGGGGAGCTGTTTTTT; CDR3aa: CASSLSLAGTGELFF
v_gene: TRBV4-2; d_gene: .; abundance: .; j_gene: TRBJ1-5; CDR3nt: TGTGCCAGCAGCCAAGATCTGTCGGGCACCCTTAGCAATCAGCCCCAGCATTTT; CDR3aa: CASSQDLSGTLSNQPQHF
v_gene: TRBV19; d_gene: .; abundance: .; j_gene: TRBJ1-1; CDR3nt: TGTGCCAGTAGTATAACAGGGAACACTGAAGCTTTCTTT; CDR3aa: CASSITGNTEAFF
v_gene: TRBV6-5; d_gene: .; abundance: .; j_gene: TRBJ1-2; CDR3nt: TGTGCCAGCAGTTACTCGAAGCCCCCAGGGTACGGCGGCTACACCTTC; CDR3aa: CASSYSKPPGYGGYTF
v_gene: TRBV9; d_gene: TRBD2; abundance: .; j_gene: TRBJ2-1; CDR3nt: TGTGCCAGCAGCGCCGAGTACGGGACTAGCGGGAGGCGCAATGAGCAGTTCTTC; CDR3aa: CASSAEYGTSGRRNEQFF
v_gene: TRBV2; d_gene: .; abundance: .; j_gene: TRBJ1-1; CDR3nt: TGTGCCAGCAGTGAAGCGGGGGCCCCTGAAGCTTTCTTT; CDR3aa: CASSEAGAPEAFF
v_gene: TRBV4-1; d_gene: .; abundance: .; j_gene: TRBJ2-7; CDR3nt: TGCGCCAGCAGCCAAGGAAATAGCGGCCTGCTATACGAGCAGTACTTC; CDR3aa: CASSQGNSGLLYEQYF
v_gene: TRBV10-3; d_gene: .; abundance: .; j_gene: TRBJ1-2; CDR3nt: TGTGCCAACCAAACAGGCGCTAACTATGGCTACACCTTC; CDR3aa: CANQTGANYGYTF
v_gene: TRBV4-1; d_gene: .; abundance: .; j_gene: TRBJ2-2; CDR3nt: TGCGCCAGCAGCCAAGTTAGTTTTGACACCGGGGAGCTGTTTTTT; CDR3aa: CASSQVSFDTGELFF
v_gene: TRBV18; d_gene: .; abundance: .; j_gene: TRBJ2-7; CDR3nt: TGTGCCAGCTCAGGCCCCGTCTCCTACGAGCAGTACTTC; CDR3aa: CASSGPVSYEQYF
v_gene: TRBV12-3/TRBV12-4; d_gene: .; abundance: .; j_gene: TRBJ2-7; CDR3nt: TGTGCCAGCACCCCCAGCGGGCAGTACGAGCAGTACTTC; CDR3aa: CASTPSGQYEQYF
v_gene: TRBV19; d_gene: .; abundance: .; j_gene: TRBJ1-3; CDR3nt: TGTGCCAGTAGTCCCGTACGGGACCTACTTCCTTCTGGAAACACCATATATTTT; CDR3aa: CASSPVRDLLPSGNTIYF
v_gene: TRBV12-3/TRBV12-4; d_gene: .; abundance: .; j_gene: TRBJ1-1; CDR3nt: TGTGCCAGCAGTCAAATGCCGGGGAATAAAGCTTTCTTT; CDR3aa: CASSQMPGNKAFF
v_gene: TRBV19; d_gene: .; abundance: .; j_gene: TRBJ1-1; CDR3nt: TGTGCCAGTAGTACTGGACAGAACACTGAAGCTTTCTTT; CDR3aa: CASSTGQNTEAFF
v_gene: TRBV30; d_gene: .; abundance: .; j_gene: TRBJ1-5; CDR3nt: TGTGCCTGGAGTGTAGGTGGTAATCAGCCCCAGCATTTT; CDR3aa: CAWSVGGNQPQHF
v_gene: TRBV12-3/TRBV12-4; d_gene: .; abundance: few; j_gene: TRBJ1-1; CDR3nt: TGTGCCAGCAGTTTGGGGTTCACTGAAGCTTTCTTT; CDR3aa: CASSLGFTEAFF
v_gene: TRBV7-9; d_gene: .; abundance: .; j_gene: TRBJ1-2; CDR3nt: TGTGCCGGCGGGGGGGAAACTAACTATGGCTACACCTTC; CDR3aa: CAGGGETNYGYTF
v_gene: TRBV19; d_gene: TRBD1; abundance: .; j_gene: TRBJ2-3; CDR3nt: TGTGCCAGTAGTATTACAGGGGGCACAGATACGCAGTATTTT; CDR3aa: CASSITGGTDTQYF
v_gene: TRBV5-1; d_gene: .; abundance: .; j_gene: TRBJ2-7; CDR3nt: TGCGCCAGCAGCAGGGTGGCGGGGACATCCTACGAGCAGTACTTC; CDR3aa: CASSRVAGTSYEQYF
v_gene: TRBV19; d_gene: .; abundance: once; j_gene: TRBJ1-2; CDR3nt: TGTGCCAGTAAACAGGGAAGAGCTAACTATGGCTACACCTTC; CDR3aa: CASKQGRANYGYTF
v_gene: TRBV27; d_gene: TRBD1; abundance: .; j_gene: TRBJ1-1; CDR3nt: TGTGCCAGCAGTAACAGACAGGGGATGAACACTGAAGCTTTCTTT; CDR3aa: CASSNRQGMNTEAFF
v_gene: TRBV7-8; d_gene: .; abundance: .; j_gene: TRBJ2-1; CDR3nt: TGTGCCAGCAGCCCCCGACTAGTGGCGAAGTATGAGCAGTTCTTC; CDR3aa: CASSPRLVAKYEQFF
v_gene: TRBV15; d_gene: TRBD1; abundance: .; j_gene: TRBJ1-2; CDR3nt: TGTGCCACCCGAGGACAGGCGAGTGGGGCTACGTTCTATGGCTACACCTTC; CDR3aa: CATRGQASGATFYGYTF
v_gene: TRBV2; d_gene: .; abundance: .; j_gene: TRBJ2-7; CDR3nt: TGTGCCAGCAGGAGGACAGAGTACGAGCAGTACTTC; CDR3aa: CASRRTEYEQYF
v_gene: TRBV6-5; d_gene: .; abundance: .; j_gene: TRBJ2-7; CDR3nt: TGTGCCAGCAGTTCATCGCCCCTTTCCGCCTCCGAGCAGTACTTC; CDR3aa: CASSSSPLSASEQYF
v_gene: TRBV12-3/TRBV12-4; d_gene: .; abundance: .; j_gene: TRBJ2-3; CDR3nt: TGTGCCAGCAGAGATCCTAGCTCAGATACGCAGTATTTT; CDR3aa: CASRDPSSDTQYF
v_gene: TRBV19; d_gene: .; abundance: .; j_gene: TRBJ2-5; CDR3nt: TGTGCCAGTGGGGTACGGTCGAGTGAGACCCAGTACTTC; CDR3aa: CASGVRSSETQYF
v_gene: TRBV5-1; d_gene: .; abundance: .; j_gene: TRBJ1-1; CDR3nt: TGCGCCAGCAGCCCGGACAGAGACACTGAAGCTTTCTTT; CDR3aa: CASSPDRDTEAFF
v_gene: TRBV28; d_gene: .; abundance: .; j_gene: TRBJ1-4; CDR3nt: TGTGCCAGCAGCAAGCTTCAGAGGGGTGAAAAACTGTTTTTT; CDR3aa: CASSKLQRGEKLFF